This T cell receptor beta chain was recorded in a study of cytomegalovirus exposure and HLA in healthy donors. In this sample, this clone turned up once. Its antigen is currently unknown. Losses at the gene ends were 0 bases for V and 5 bases for J; bases not matched to a gene: 8. Germline V lookup: CDR1 GTSNPN, CDR2 SVGIG (reference sequence). This CDR3 has 15 residues. PCR was performed using 60 Vbeta and 13 Jbeta primers. Profiled with immunoSEQ multiplex PCR; TCRdb holds only in-frame clones, not every one. The repertoire includes 130,000 or so clones, approximately 75% of them detected once, and approximately 1% sits in the top ten. Study outcomes and limitations: TCR beta V- and J-gene trimming, according to a later analysis, was linked to a missense DCLRE1C variant. Using the classifier, cytomegalovirus status was reportedly diagnosed with high specificity and sensitivity. Segments of the TCR beta V type were, in most cases, productive about 87% or about 30% of the time in an earlier analysis.

J is TRBJ2-5 and V is TRBV30, with 8 bases lining up with TRBD2. The clonotype was recovered from a male donor in good health and CMV-seronegative. Source material: PBMCs. Written as DNA, the CDR3 is TGTGCCTGGAGTGTAACCGGGGGGGCGGTGGAGACCCAGTACTTC. Protein sequence: CAWSVTGGAVETQYF.